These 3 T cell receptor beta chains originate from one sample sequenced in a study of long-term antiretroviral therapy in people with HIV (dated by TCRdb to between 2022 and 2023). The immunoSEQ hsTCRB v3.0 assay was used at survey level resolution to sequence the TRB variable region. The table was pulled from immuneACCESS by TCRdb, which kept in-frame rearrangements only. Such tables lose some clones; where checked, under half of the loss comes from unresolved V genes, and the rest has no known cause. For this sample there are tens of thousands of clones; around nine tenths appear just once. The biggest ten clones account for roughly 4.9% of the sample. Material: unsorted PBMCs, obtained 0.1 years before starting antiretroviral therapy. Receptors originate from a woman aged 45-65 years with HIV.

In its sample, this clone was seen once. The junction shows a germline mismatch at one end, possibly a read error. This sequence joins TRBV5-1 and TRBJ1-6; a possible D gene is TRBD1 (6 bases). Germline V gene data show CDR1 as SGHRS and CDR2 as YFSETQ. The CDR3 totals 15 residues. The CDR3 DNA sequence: TGCGCCAGCAACTTGGAATCAGGGGCCAATTCACCCCTCCACTTT. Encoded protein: CASNLESGANSPLHF.

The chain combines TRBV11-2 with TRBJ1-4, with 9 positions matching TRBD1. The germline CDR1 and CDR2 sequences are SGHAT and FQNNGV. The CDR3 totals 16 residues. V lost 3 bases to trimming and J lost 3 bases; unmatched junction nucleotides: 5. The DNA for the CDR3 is TGTGCCAGCAGCTTCACAGGGGGCCGCCCTAATGAAAAACTGTTTTTT. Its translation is CASSFTGGRPNEKLFF.

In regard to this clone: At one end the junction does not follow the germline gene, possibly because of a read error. The CDR3, as DNA: TGTGCTAGCAGCTTGGGCTACGACAGTTCGGCCAAAAACATTCAGTACTTC. Protein sequence: CASSLGYDSSAKNIQYF. This chain uses TRBV7-7 with TRBJ2-4, with D perhaps matching TRBD1 (5 bases). The CDR3 covers 17 residues. Germline values: CDR1 SSHAT, CDR2 FNYEAQ (reference sequence).